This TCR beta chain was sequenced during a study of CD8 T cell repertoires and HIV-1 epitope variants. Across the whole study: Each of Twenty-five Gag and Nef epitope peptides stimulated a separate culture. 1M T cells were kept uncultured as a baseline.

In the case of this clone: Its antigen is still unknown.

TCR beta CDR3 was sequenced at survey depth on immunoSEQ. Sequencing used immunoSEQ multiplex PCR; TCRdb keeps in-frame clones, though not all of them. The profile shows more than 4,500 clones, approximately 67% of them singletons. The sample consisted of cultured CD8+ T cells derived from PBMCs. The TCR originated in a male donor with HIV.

DNA for the CDR3: TGTGCCAGCAGTTACTATGCTCGTGGCGAGACCCAGTACTTC. Translated: CASSYYARGETQYF. V gene TRBV6-5 combines with J gene TRBJ2-5; D not certain. Deletions cut 1 base from V and 5 bases from J, with 11 bases between. Germline loops: CDR1 MNHEY, CDR2 SVGAGI. The CDR3 spans 14 residues.